The present entry profiles one T cell receptor (beta chain) with its context. The Seattle patients, enrolled during active infection, were followed longitudinally. The data belong to a study of blood T cell repertoires in COVID-19. Study background: Donors in the United States, Italy and Spain gave samples during acute or convalescent COVID-19. PBMCs, B-cell-depleted T cells, or T cells were the source of the cDNA or gDNA that made up the material.

Original data processing: The assay estimated nucleated cells by amplifying reference gene primers. The assay was immunoSEQ multiplex PCR, and TCRdb's table has in-frame clones only and misses some. D and trimming come from the DNA, and the V and J calls and clone size come from that table. The sample shows roughly 200,000 clones, approximately 91% of them seen only once. The CDR3 runs to 12 residues. Trimming stripped 5 bases from V and 5 bases from J, with 7 bases between. Germline CDR1 MNHEY, CDR2 SVGEGT. The sample comprised peripheral blood. The gene calls are TRBV6-2 or TRBV6-3 and TRBJ2-1, with D possibly TRBD2 on 6 matching bases. The clonotype originates from a man aged 50-60 years with COVID-19, enrolled during active disease. CDR3 amino acids: CASSGTHNEQFF. CDR3 nucleotide sequence: TGTGCCAGCAGTGGGACTCACAATGAGCAGTTCTTC.